Listed below are T cell receptor beta chains from one sample, sequenced in a study of blood T cell repertoires in COVID-19. Some clones are missing from TCRdb's copy, which holds only in-frame ones; the method was immunoSEQ multiplex PCR. The sample yields nearly 350,000 clones, over 70% seen once. The sample was peripheral blood. The source is a woman aged 45-60 years with COVID-19, enrolled during active disease. Each CDR3 is given with its conserved first and last residue. The order of the fields is J gene, D gene, clone size, V gene, CDR3 DNA, CDR3 protein. The D gene is left open where the match is weak. The size entry is marked missing in some rows and otherwise reads once, few, many or a size class.

J: TRBJ2-1; D: TRBD2; size: -; V: TRBV4-3; DNA: TGCGCCAGCAGCCAAGAGCTTAGGGAGGGCCCCTACAATGAGCAGTTCTTC; CDR3: CASSQELREGPYNEQFF
J: TRBJ1-1; D: -; size: -; V: TRBV19; DNA: TGTGCCAGTATCTCAGGACAGTGGCTGAACACTGAAGCTTTCTTT; CDR3: CASISGQWLNTEAFF
J: TRBJ2-7; D: -; size: -; V: TRBV6-6; DNA: TGTGCCAGCAGACCCCGAAGCGAGAGCTACGAGCAGTACTTC; CDR3: CASRPRSESYEQYF
J: TRBJ1-1; D: TRBD1; size: -; V: TRBV3-1/TRBV3-2; DNA: TGTGCCAGCAGCCTATACAGGGGTGAAACTGAAGCTTTCTTT; CDR3: CASSLYRGETEAFF
J: TRBJ1-1; D: -; size: few; V: TRBV18; DNA: TGTGCCAGCTCGCTTTACAGTTCAACTGAAGCTTTCTTT; CDR3: CASSLYSSTEAFF
J: TRBJ1-5; D: TRBD1; size: -; V: TRBV30; DNA: TGTGCTTGGGGGAAGGACAGGGGATCGGGTAGCAATCAGCCCCAGCATTTT; CDR3: CAWGKDRGSGSNQPQHF
J: TRBJ2-2; D: -; size: -; V: TRBV18; DNA: TGTGCCAGCTCACCCAGCCTCGCAGGGGCCGGCACCGGGGAGCTGTTTTTT; CDR3: CASSPSLAGAGTGELFF
J: TRBJ2-7; D: TRBD2; size: -; V: TRBV10-3; DNA: TGTGCCATCAGTCGGACTAGCGGGTACGAGCAGTACTTC; CDR3: CAISRTSGYEQYF
J: TRBJ2-2; D: -; size: -; V: TRBV14; DNA: TGTGCCAGCAGCCAAGTGATGGGAGTTGCCACCGGGGAGCTGTTTTTT; CDR3: CASSQVMGVATGELFF
J: TRBJ1-1; D: TRBD1; size: -; V: TRBV6-6; DNA: TGTGCCAGCAGTTACTCGGCAGGGGGCACTGAAGCTTTCTTT; CDR3: CASSYSAGGTEAFF
J: TRBJ1-6; D: TRBD1; size: once; V: TRBV19; DNA: TGTGCCACACTCGAAGGACAGGGACTCGGTTCACCCCTCCACTTT; CDR3: CATLEGQGLGSPLHF
J: TRBJ2-2; D: -; size: -; V: TRBV18; DNA: TGTGCCAGCTCACCACAGGGGGCGAACACCGGGGAGCTGTTTTTT; CDR3: CASSPQGANTGELFF
J: TRBJ1-1; D: -; size: -; V: TRBV5-1; DNA: TGCGCCAGCAGCTTGTACCCAACGCGGGGGAACACTGAAGCTTTCTTT; CDR3: CASSLYPTRGNTEAFF
J: TRBJ1-2; D: -; size: -; V: TRBV6-5; DNA: TGTGCCAGCAGTTACTCCCAGGGAAACTATGGCTACACCTTC; CDR3: CASSYSQGNYGYTF
J: TRBJ2-2; D: TRBD1; size: -; V: TRBV7-3; DNA: TGTGCCAGCAGCCCGTTAGGGGGCGGCGGGGAGCTGTTTTTT; CDR3: CASSPLGGGGELFF
J: TRBJ2-1; D: -; size: -; V: TRBV11-2; DNA: TGTGCCAGCAGCTCATTACGAGAGCAGGGGGGATCCTACAATGAGCAGTTCTTC; CDR3: CASSSLREQGGSYNEQFF